Included here is one T cell receptor beta chain sequence, with context. This sample is part of a study of blood T cell repertoires in COVID-19. This CDR3 region has 15 residues. Per germline, CDR1 SNHLY and CDR2 FYNNEI. Trimming took 7 bases from V and 1 from J, leaving 16 bases between them. Under the authors' procedure: Researchers report that nucleated cell counts were estimated from reference gene primer amplification. Using immunoSEQ multiplex PCR, the repertoire was profiled, and TCRdb retains in-frame clones only, with some absent. D and trimming come from the DNA, and the V and J calls and clone size come from that table. The sample yields about 290,000 clones, around 90% seen once.

The chain recombines TRBV2 with TRBJ1-1; D uncertain. The TCR originated in a woman in her 40s who had recovered from COVID-19. The sequenced material came from PBMCs or T cells enriched from blood (not recorded which). The CDR3 loop reads CASTEVREGNTEAFF. Written as DNA, the CDR3 is TGTGCCAGCACCGAGGTGAGGGAAGGGAACACTGAAGCTTTCTTT.